This is a list of T cell receptor beta chains from one sample in a study of cytomegalovirus exposure and HLA in healthy donors. Using immunoSEQ multiplex PCR, the repertoire was profiled, and TCRdb retains in-frame clones only, with some absent. This sample has roughly 150,000 clones; roughly 83% occur once, and the top ten carry about 1.4%. Sequenced sample: PBMCs. Source of these receptors: a woman between 18 and 29 years old in good health and CMV-seronegative. CDR3s include the opening cysteine and the closing phenylalanine or tryptophan. Each record gives: D gene, clone size, J gene, V gene, CDR3 protein, CDR3 DNA. The D gene is left open where the match is weak. Clone size is shown for a subset of rows, as once, few, many or a class of expanded clone.

d_call: TRBD1; clone_size: -; j_call: TRBJ1-2; v_call: TRBV6-5; cdr3_aa: CASSYTRTGEYGYTF; cdr3_nt: TGTGCCAGCAGTTACACCCGGACAGGGGAGTATGGCTACACCTTC
d_call: TRBD1; clone_size: -; j_call: TRBJ2-7; v_call: TRBV30; cdr3_aa: CACGDSPQVYEQYF; cdr3_nt: TGTGCCTGCGGGGACAGCCCTCAAGTATACGAGCAGTACTTC
d_call: TRBD2; clone_size: -; j_call: TRBJ2-2; v_call: TRBV5-1; cdr3_aa: CASSLELAAGELFF; cdr3_nt: TGCGCCAGCAGCTTGGAACTAGCGGCCGGGGAGCTGTTTTTT
d_call: -; clone_size: -; j_call: TRBJ1-1; v_call: TRBV7-3; cdr3_aa: CASSLSPNAGTEAFF; cdr3_nt: TGTGCCAGCAGCTTAAGCCCTAATGCTGGCACTGAAGCTTTCTTT
d_call: -; clone_size: -; j_call: TRBJ2-2; v_call: TRBV19; cdr3_aa: CASSIRGTVANTGELFF; cdr3_nt: TGTGCCAGTAGTATTAGGGGGACGGTCGCGAACACCGGGGAGCTGTTTTTT
d_call: -; clone_size: -; j_call: TRBJ1-4; v_call: TRBV28; cdr3_aa: CASSRTLEKLFF; cdr3_nt: TGTGCCAGCAGCCGGACACTTGAAAAACTGTTTTTT
d_call: TRBD2; clone_size: -; j_call: TRBJ2-3; v_call: TRBV4-2; cdr3_aa: CASSQGFSGGAADTQYF; cdr3_nt: TGTGCCAGCAGCCAAGGATTTAGCGGGGGGGCGGCAGATACGCAGTATTTT
d_call: TRBD1; clone_size: -; j_call: TRBJ1-2; v_call: TRBV5-1; cdr3_aa: CASSPGQPSNYGYTF; cdr3_nt: TGCGCCAGCTCACCGGGACAGCCTTCTAACTATGGCTACACCTTC
d_call: -; clone_size: -; j_call: TRBJ1-2; v_call: TRBV30; cdr3_aa: CAWSVLSQRGPNYGYTF; cdr3_nt: TGTGCCTGGAGTGTACTTTCCCAACGAGGGCCTAACTATGGCTACACCTTC
d_call: TRBD1; clone_size: -; j_call: TRBJ2-3; v_call: TRBV5-1; cdr3_aa: CASSLKLVDRARWADTQYF; cdr3_nt: TGCGCCAGCAGCTTGAAACTAGTCGACAGGGCCCGATGGGCAGATACGCAGTATTTT
d_call: -; clone_size: -; j_call: TRBJ2-1; v_call: TRBV5-1; cdr3_aa: CASSLGGRGFPYNEQFF; cdr3_nt: TGCGCCAGCAGCTTGGGGGGGCGGGGGTTCCCCTACAATGAGCAGTTCTTC
d_call: -; clone_size: -; j_call: TRBJ2-1; v_call: TRBV5-1; cdr3_aa: CASSEQGEVFNEQFF; cdr3_nt: TGCGCCAGCAGCGAGCAGGGTGAGGTCTTCAATGAGCAGTTCTTC
d_call: TRBD1; clone_size: -; j_call: TRBJ1-6; v_call: TRBV5-5; cdr3_aa: CASSPGQGSYFGSPLHF; cdr3_nt: TGTGCCAGCAGTCCGGGACAGGGCTCTTATTTTGGTTCACCCCTCCACTTT
d_call: -; clone_size: -; j_call: TRBJ2-5; v_call: TRBV6-6; cdr3_aa: CASSGSKTQYF; cdr3_nt: TGTGCCAGCAGTGGGAGTAAGACCCAGTACTTC
d_call: -; clone_size: -; j_call: TRBJ1-2; v_call: TRBV28; cdr3_aa: CASSRTGTPGGGYTF; cdr3_nt: TGTGCCAGCAGTCGTACCGGGACACCTGGGGGCGGCTACACCTTC
d_call: TRBD1; clone_size: -; j_call: TRBJ1-2; v_call: TRBV29-1; cdr3_aa: CSGGQGDGYTF; cdr3_nt: TGCAGTGGGGGACAGGGAGATGGCTACACCTTC
d_call: -; clone_size: -; j_call: TRBJ2-5; v_call: TRBV18; cdr3_aa: CASSPPTEETQYF; cdr3_nt: TGTGCCAGCTCACCACCGACAGAAGAGACCCAGTACTTC
d_call: TRBD1; clone_size: few; j_call: TRBJ1-5; v_call: TRBV2; cdr3_aa: CASSRIQTGVGNQPQHF; cdr3_nt: TGTGCCAGCAGCCGAATTCAAACAGGGGTTGGCAATCAGCCCCAGCATTTT
d_call: TRBD2; clone_size: -; j_call: TRBJ2-5; v_call: TRBV25-1; cdr3_aa: CASSRPGLAAETQYF; cdr3_nt: TGTGCCAGCAGTCGGCCGGGACTAGCGGCGGAGACCCAGTACTTC
d_call: -; clone_size: -; j_call: TRBJ2-7; v_call: TRBV28; cdr3_aa: CASSIPGTFSYEQYF; cdr3_nt: TGTGCCAGCAGTATACCCGGGACTTTCTCCTACGAGCAGTACTTC
d_call: -; clone_size: -; j_call: TRBJ1-4; v_call: TRBV11-2; cdr3_aa: CASSRGWGDEKLFF; cdr3_nt: TGTGCCAGCAGCCGAGGGTGGGGGGATGAAAAACTGTTTTTT
d_call: TRBD1; clone_size: -; j_call: TRBJ1-5; v_call: TRBV27; cdr3_aa: CASSLWGQGVGNQPQHF; cdr3_nt: TGTGCCAGCAGTTTATGGGGACAGGGGGTTGGCAATCAGCCCCAGCATTTT
d_call: TRBD1; clone_size: -; j_call: TRBJ1-1; v_call: TRBV6-5; cdr3_aa: CASTHRGRSDTEAFF; cdr3_nt: TGTGCCAGCACCCATAGGGGGCGGTCCGACACTGAAGCTTTCTTT
d_call: TRBD2; clone_size: -; j_call: TRBJ2-3; v_call: TRBV6-6; cdr3_aa: CASSYSGGADTQYF; cdr3_nt: TGTGCCAGCAGTTACAGCGGGGGGGCAGATACGCAGTATTTT
d_call: TRBD1; clone_size: -; j_call: TRBJ2-7; v_call: TRBV6-1; cdr3_aa: CASAWTGESAYEQYF; cdr3_nt: TGTGCCAGCGCATGGACAGGTGAGAGTGCCTACGAGCAGTACTTC
d_call: -; clone_size: -; j_call: TRBJ1-1; v_call: TRBV5-1; cdr3_aa: CASSPRVDLNTEAFF; cdr3_nt: TGCGCCAGCAGCCCCCGGGTAGATTTGAACACTGAAGCTTTCTTT
d_call: -; clone_size: few; j_call: TRBJ1-2; v_call: TRBV7-3; cdr3_aa: CASSLYPGQDGYTF; cdr3_nt: TGTGCCAGCAGCTTATATCCAGGGCAAGATGGCTACACCTTC
d_call: -; clone_size: -; j_call: TRBJ1-4; v_call: TRBV5-1; cdr3_aa: CASSPAGSHTNEKLFF; cdr3_nt: TGCGCCAGCAGCCCCGCCGGTTCGCATACTAATGAAAAACTGTTTTTT
d_call: -; clone_size: once; j_call: TRBJ2-3; v_call: TRBV6-1; cdr3_aa: CASSSPPTDTQYF; cdr3_nt: TGTGCCAGCTCGTCCCCCCCCACAGATACGCAGTATTTT
d_call: TRBD1; clone_size: -; j_call: TRBJ2-2; v_call: TRBV29-1; cdr3_aa: CSVEGRGTGGANTGELFF; cdr3_nt: TGCAGCGTTGAAGGGCGAGGGACAGGGGGCGCGAACACCGGGGAGCTGTTTTTT
d_call: -; clone_size: -; j_call: TRBJ1-2; v_call: TRBV19; cdr3_aa: CASSIGGFHGYTF; cdr3_nt: TGTGCCAGTAGTATAGGAGGGTTCCATGGCTACACCTTC
d_call: -; clone_size: -; j_call: TRBJ2-3; v_call: TRBV4-2; cdr3_aa: CASSQGEADTQYF; cdr3_nt: TGTGCCAGCAGCCAAGGGGAGGCAGATACGCAGTATTTT
d_call: TRBD1; clone_size: -; j_call: TRBJ2-3; v_call: TRBV6-1; cdr3_aa: CASSSQGDYTQYF; cdr3_nt: TGTGCCAGCAGTTCCCAGGGGGATTATACGCAGTATTTT
d_call: -; clone_size: -; j_call: TRBJ2-1; v_call: TRBV9; cdr3_aa: CASSGGVRRDEQFF; cdr3_nt: TGTGCCAGCAGCGGGGGGGTTAGACGGGATGAGCAGTTCTTC
d_call: TRBD2; clone_size: -; j_call: TRBJ2-1; v_call: TRBV4-1; cdr3_aa: CASSQALAGVFNEQFF; cdr3_nt: TGCGCCAGCAGCCAAGCTCTAGCGGGTGTGTTCAATGAGCAGTTCTTC
d_call: TRBD2; clone_size: few; j_call: TRBJ2-5; v_call: TRBV27; cdr3_aa: CASSSLAGGIQETQYF; cdr3_nt: TGTGCCAGCAGTTCGTTAGCGGGGGGGATACAAGAGACCCAGTACTTC
d_call: TRBD1; clone_size: -; j_call: TRBJ2-2; v_call: TRBV19; cdr3_aa: CASSMGRGFRNTGELFF; cdr3_nt: TGTGCCAGTAGTATGGGCAGGGGGTTCAGGAACACCGGGGAGCTGTTTTTT
d_call: TRBD1; clone_size: -; j_call: TRBJ1-2; v_call: TRBV27; cdr3_aa: CASSLAGTGFRGYTF; cdr3_nt: TGTGCCAGCAGTTTAGCGGGGACAGGGTTTAGGGGCTACACCTTC
d_call: -; clone_size: -; j_call: TRBJ1-6; v_call: TRBV5-1; cdr3_aa: CASSFEGGDSPLHF; cdr3_nt: TGCGCCAGCAGCTTTGAGGGAGGAGATTCACCCCTCCACTTT
d_call: -; clone_size: -; j_call: TRBJ2-7; v_call: TRBV27; cdr3_aa: CASSPRVQSSYEQYF; cdr3_nt: TGTGCCAGCAGTCCCAGGGTTCAAAGCTCCTACGAGCAGTACTTC
d_call: -; clone_size: -; j_call: TRBJ1-3; v_call: TRBV2; cdr3_aa: CASSEGGGNSGNTIYF; cdr3_nt: TGTGCCAGCAGTGAAGGGGGCGGAAACTCTGGAAACACCATATATTTT
d_call: TRBD1; clone_size: few; j_call: TRBJ1-2; v_call: TRBV7-9; cdr3_aa: CSSSWDSLRGTF; cdr3_nt: TGTTCCAGCAGCTGGGACAGCCTCCGAGGCACCTTC
d_call: -; clone_size: -; j_call: TRBJ1-2; v_call: TRBV5-6; cdr3_aa: CASSTANYGYTF; cdr3_nt: TGTGCCAGTTCGACAGCTAACTATGGCTACACCTTC
d_call: -; clone_size: -; j_call: TRBJ2-4; v_call: TRBV7-8; cdr3_aa: CASSLAGRAVLLAKNSQYF; cdr3_nt: TGTGCCAGCAGCTTAGCCGGCAGGGCCGTTTTATTAGCCAAAAACAGTCAGTACTTC
d_call: -; clone_size: -; j_call: TRBJ1-1; v_call: TRBV18; cdr3_aa: CASSPPSRSEAFF; cdr3_nt: TGTGCCAGCTCACCCCCGTCTCGGTCTGAAGCTTTCTTT
d_call: -; clone_size: -; j_call: TRBJ2-1; v_call: TRBV14; cdr3_aa: CASSRTGYNEQFF; cdr3_nt: TGTGCCAGCAGCCGCACGGGGTACAATGAGCAGTTCTTC
d_call: -; clone_size: -; j_call: TRBJ2-4; v_call: TRBV5-1; cdr3_aa: CASSLGQTDPNIQYF; cdr3_nt: TGCGCCAGCAGCTTGGGTCAGACAGACCCAAACATTCAGTACTTC
d_call: -; clone_size: -; j_call: TRBJ1-5; v_call: TRBV5-1; cdr3_aa: CASSLGHLEGQPQHF; cdr3_nt: TGCGCCAGCAGCTTGGGACACCTTGAGGGCCAGCCCCAGCATTTT
d_call: -; clone_size: once; j_call: TRBJ1-4; v_call: TRBV30; cdr3_aa: CACPKAGAATNEKLFF; cdr3_nt: TGTGCCTGCCCCAAGGCGGGGGCCGCAACTAATGAAAAACTGTTTTTT
d_call: TRBD1; clone_size: -; j_call: TRBJ2-1; v_call: TRBV29-1; cdr3_aa: CSVANTGEINNEQFF; cdr3_nt: TGCAGCGTCGCCAACACAGGGGAGATCAACAATGAGCAGTTCTTC
d_call: -; clone_size: -; j_call: TRBJ2-4; v_call: TRBV5-5; cdr3_aa: CASSPVGGAGNIQYF; cdr3_nt: TGTGCCAGCAGCCCGGTAGGGGGGGCTGGAAACATTCAGTACTTC
d_call: TRBD2; clone_size: -; j_call: TRBJ2-1; v_call: TRBV11-1; cdr3_aa: CASSFPSGEKSYNEQFF; cdr3_nt: TGTGCCAGCAGCTTTCCAAGCGGGGAAAAGTCCTACAATGAGCAGTTCTTC
d_call: TRBD1; clone_size: -; j_call: TRBJ1-6; v_call: TRBV6-1; cdr3_aa: CASSVDRGQNSPLHF; cdr3_nt: TGTGCCAGCAGCGTAGACAGGGGGCAGAATTCACCCCTCCACTTT
d_call: TRBD1; clone_size: -; j_call: TRBJ2-7; v_call: TRBV15; cdr3_aa: CATSTGQAPRRYF; cdr3_nt: TGTGCCACCAGCACGGGACAGGCCCCCCGTCGGTACTTC
d_call: TRBD1; clone_size: -; j_call: TRBJ1-5; v_call: TRBV20-1; cdr3_aa: CSATPRGRQHF; cdr3_nt: TGCAGTGCCACCCCCAGGGGGCGCCAGCATTTT
d_call: -; clone_size: -; j_call: TRBJ2-7; v_call: TRBV11-2; cdr3_aa: CASSFAYEQYF; cdr3_nt: TGTGCCAGCAGCTTCGCCTACGAGCAGTACTTC
d_call: -; clone_size: -; j_call: TRBJ1-1; v_call: TRBV7-8; cdr3_aa: CASRSLARMNTEAFF; cdr3_nt: TGTGCCAGCAGGTCCCTAGCGCGCATGAACACTGAAGCTTTCTTT
d_call: -; clone_size: once; j_call: TRBJ2-5; v_call: TRBV10-1; cdr3_aa: CASRRATGETQYF; cdr3_nt: TGCGCCAGCAGGAGGGCCACGGGTGAGACCCAGTACTTC
d_call: TRBD1; clone_size: -; j_call: TRBJ1-1; v_call: TRBV6-1; cdr3_aa: CASRRSQGIGTEAFF; cdr3_nt: TGTGCCAGCAGACGATCACAGGGGATCGGTACTGAAGCTTTCTTT